This paragraph covers one T cell receptor beta chain sequence. Random hexamers were used to reverse transcribe the RNA input (roughly 0.5 to 1 ug). TCRdb re-derived calls from the immunoSEQ multiplex PCR reads in MiXCR, one entry per CDR3 protein. This repertoire shows approximately 180,000 distinct CDR3 sequences, about 91% found once; its top ten account for 0.085% to 0.09%. These data are taken from a study of CD8 T cells in Susac syndrome. This clonotype was obtained from a human donor with Susac syndrome. The sequenced material came from CD4+ T cells from PBMCs.

The CDR3 sequence is CASSSGRGRGANEKLFF. For the CDR3, the DNA is TGCGCCAGCAGCTCGGGACGGGGTCGAGGGGCTAATGAAAAACTGTTTTTT. The gene calls are TRBV5-1 and TRBJ1-4, with D perhaps matching TRBD1 (5 bases). The CDR3 contains 17 residues. The germline V and J ends were trimmed by 3 bases and 3 bases, with 18 bases remaining between them. CDR1 and CDR2 (germline): SGHRS, YFSETQ.